These 24 T cell receptor beta chains were sequenced from one sample in a study of OX40 agonist ivuxolimab in advanced cancers. The repertoire was sequenced with immunoSEQ multiplex PCR; TCRdb's copy has only in-frame clones and lacks some. The sample lists roughly 80,000 clones, roughly 91% seen once, with about 1.8% in the top ten. The source material was CD4+ or CD8+ T cells sorted from blood, sampled in a trial of the OX40 agonist ivuxolimab. These receptors came from an adult with an advanced solid tumor such as melanoma, head and neck, liver or kidney cancer.

This clone was seen a single time. This rearrangement joins TRBV7-9 to TRBJ1-4; 7 bases fit TRBD1. CDR1 SEHNR and CDR2 FQNEAQ come from the germline V gene (reference sequence). V dropped 5 bases and J dropped 12; count of bases not matched to a gene: 18. The CDR3 is 16 residues long. CDR3 protein: CASSHLLTGPRRELFF. CDR3 bases: TGTGCCAGCAGCCACCTCTTGACAGGGCCCCGAAGGGAACTGTTTTTT. Full variable domain (rest looked up from reference TRBV7-9 and TRBJ1-4): DTGVSQNPRHKITKRGQNVTFRCDPISEHNRLYWYRQTLGQGPEFLTYFQNEAQLEKSRLLSDRFSAERPKGSFSTLEIQRTEQGDSAMYLCASSHLLTGPRRELFFGSGTQLSVL.

The rearrangement links TRBV29-1 to TRBJ2-1; tentatively, D is TRBD2 (6 bases). The V end was cut by 3 bases, the J end by 4 bases, with 19 bases between. Germline V gene sequence: CDR1 SQVTM, CDR2 ANQGSEA. The CDR3 spans 16 residues. The CDR3, as DNA: TGCAGCGTTGATGGGGTCTACGGGACTGGTTACAATGAGCAGTTCTTC. Translated: CSVDGVYGTGYNEQFF.

The genes are TRBV6-5 and TRBJ1-1, with TRBD1 matching over 7 bases. This CDR3 region has 13 residues. V dropped 5 bases and J dropped 7; count of bases not matched to a gene: 7. Germline V gene data show CDR1 as MNHEY and CDR2 as SVGAGI. In nucleotides, the CDR3 is TGTGCCAGCAGTGAAGGGGGCAGATTTGAAGCTTTCTTT. Encoded protein: CASSEGGRFEAFF.

This chain connects TRBV5-1 to TRBJ2-1; the D gene is possibly TRBD1 (5 bases). Looked up from germline, CDR1 is SGHRS and CDR2 is YFSETQ. This CDR3 comprises 15 residues. V dropped 3 bases and J dropped 5 bases, with 15 bases sitting between them. The CDR3 region is CASSSLLGANNEQFF. In DNA, the CDR3 is TGCGCCAGCAGCTCTTTACTTGGGGCTAACAATGAGCAGTTCTTC.

This clone was detected a few times. The V and J genes are TRBV19 and TRBJ2-3; TRBD2 matches 7 bases. Germline CDR1 is LNHDA and CDR2 is SQIVND (reference sequence). The V gene end was trimmed by 3 bases and the J gene end by 6 bases; junction bases not matched to a gene: 9. The length of the CDR3 is 15 residues. CDR3 sequence: CASSIGRGVSDTQYF. CDR3 nucleotides: TGTGCCAGTAGTATCGGACGGGGGGTGAGTGATACGCAGTATTTT.

The chain joins TRBV7-2 to TRBJ2-5; 9 bases line up with TRBD2. The length of the CDR3 is 16 residues. The V gene's germline CDR1 is SGHTA and CDR2 FQGNSA. J lost 4 bases, V lost 1 base, and 7 bases had no gene match. The CDR3 DNA reads as TGTGCCAGCAGCTTAGTCGGCGGGGGGGCTCGAGAGACCCAGTACTTC. Protein product: CASSLVGGGARETQYF.

The V call is TRBV11-2, the J call TRBJ2-7; maybe TRBD1 (6 bases). Germline CDR1 is SGHAT and CDR2 is FQNNGV. Trimming pared 5 bases from V and 6 bases from J, leaving 23 bases between. This CDR3 region has 16 residues. Here the CDR3 DNA reads TGTGCCAGCAGCCCGCCGAAACAGGGTAATCTACGCGAGCAGTACTTC. Its translation: CASSPPKQGNLREQYF. The full variable domain, in which reference TRBV11-2 and TRBJ2-7 provide the parts outside the CDR3, is EAGVAQSPRYKIIEKRQSVAFWCNPISGHATLYWYQQILGQGPKLLIQFQNNGVVDDSQLPKDRFSAERLKGVDSTLKIQPAKLEDSAVYLCASSPPKQGNLREQYFGPGTRLTVT.

The V gene is TRBV9, the J gene TRBJ2-7; 10 nucleotides agree with TRBD1. Germline trimming cut 0 bases from V and 1 base from J; bases unmatched to any gene: 10. The CDR3 loop spans 18 amino acids. The germline gives CDR1 SGDLS, CDR2 YYNGEE. Here the CDR3 reads CASSVGIGGTGVSYEQYF. The CDR3 DNA is TGTGCCAGCAGCGTAGGAATCGGAGGGACAGGGGTATCCTACGAGCAGTACTTC.

This clone is a singleton in its sample. J is TRBJ2-5 and V is TRBV19; D is uncertain. This CDR3 region has 13 residues. CDR1 and CDR2 (germline): LNHDA, SQIVND (reference sequence). Trimming shortened V by 2 bases and J by 1 base, and 5 bases separated the two germline ends. The CDR3 DNA reads TGTGCCAGTAGTATATCCTTCCAAGAGACCCAGTACTTC. It yields the protein CASSISFQETQYF.

In this sample, this clone turned up once. The chain links TRBV4-2 to TRBJ2-5; no clear D. Deletions cut 3 bases from V and 0 bases from J, with 11 bases between. This CDR3 region has 15 residues. CDR1 and CDR2 from the germline V gene are LGHNA and YNFKEQ. CDR3 DNA sequence: TGTGCCAGCAGCCAGTTAAGGTGGCACCAAGAGACCCAGTACTTC. Protein sequence: CASSQLRWHQETQYF.

V gene TRBV5-1 combines with J gene TRBJ2-2, with D perhaps TRBD1 (5 bases). V shed 0 bases and J shed 6 bases, with 6 bases lying between them. Germline lookup yields CDR1 SGHRS and CDR2 YFSETQ. The CDR3 totals 13 residues. CDR3 region: CASSLVGAGELFF. CDR3 DNA sequence: TGCGCCAGCAGCTTGGTAGGGGCCGGGGAGCTGTTTTTT.

The rearrangement joins TRBV7-2 to TRBJ2-7, with 11 bases identical to TRBD2. V lost 3 bases and J lost 4; bases outside the gene matches: 5. Germline V CDR1 and CDR2: SGHTA, FQGNSA. CDR3 length equals 15 residues. CDR3 coding DNA: TGTGCCAGCAGCTTCTTAGCGGGAGGGAGTTACGAGCAGTACTTC. Encoded protein: CASSFLAGGSYEQYF.

The chain links TRBV2 to TRBJ2-3, with TRBD2 matching 11 bases. CDR3 length: 14 amino acids. V was pared by 6 bases and J by 6 bases, with 5 bases of the junction left unmatched. Germline CDR1 reads SNHLY; CDR2 reads FYNNEI. The CDR3 is CASRDTSGGDTQYF. The CDR3 coding sequence is TGTGCCAGCAGGGACACTAGCGGGGGTGATACGCAGTATTTT.

The genes are TRBV19 and TRBJ1-1, with a tentative D call TRBD1 (6 bases). Trimming took 2 bases from V and 0 from J, leaving 19 bases between them. The CDR3 covers 18 residues. Germline V gene data show CDR1 as LNHDA and CDR2 as SQIVND (reference sequence). The CDR3 DNA is TGTGCCAGTAGTATATCATTGGGGGGGCCCCCTCTGAACACTGAAGCTTTCTTT. It encodes CASSISLGGPPLNTEAFF.

This clone is a singleton in its sample. V and J are TRBV29-1 and TRBJ1-2, with D possibly TRBD1 on 6 matching bases. Germline V CDR1 and CDR2: SQVTM, ANQGSEA. V lost 6 bases, J lost 6 bases, and 14 bases lay in between. The CDR3 spans 12 residues. CDR3 DNA sequence: TGCAGCGTGGGGCAGGGGTTGGATGGCTACACCTTC. Translating it yields CSVGQGLDGYTF.

The chain recombines TRBV19 with TRBJ2-1; TRBD1 agrees at 11 bases. Trimming removed 5 bases from V and 5 bases from J; junction bases left unmatched: 5. The CDR3 is 15 amino acids. Germline loops: CDR1 LNHDA, CDR2 SQIVND (reference sequence). The CDR3 sequence is CASSSWTGGHNEQFF. CDR3 in DNA: TGTGCCAGTAGTTCCTGGACAGGGGGCCACAATGAGCAGTTCTTC. Full variable domain (outside the CDR3, taken from reference TRBV19 and TRBJ2-1): DGGITQSPKYLFRKEGQNVTLSCEQNLNHDAMYWYRQDPGQGLRLIYYSQIVNDFQKGDIAEGYSVSREKKESFPLTVTSAQKNPTAFYLCASSSWTGGHNEQFFGPGTRLTVL.

The chain links TRBV10-3 to TRBJ2-2; D unclear. V dropped 5 bases and J dropped 2 bases, with 9 bases sitting between them. The germline V gene encodes CDR1 ENHRY and CDR2 SYGVKD. The CDR3 covers 14 residues. CDR3 coding DNA: TGTGCCATCAGTCAGGCAGCCAACACCGGGGAGCTGTTTTTT. Its protein is CAISQAANTGELFF.

The chain joins TRBV5-1 to TRBJ2-2; 9 positions match TRBD1. J lost 5 bases, V lost 3 bases, and 5 bases had no gene match. Germline V CDR1 and CDR2: SGHRS, YFSETQ. This CDR3 has 15 amino acids. The CDR3 here is CASSSGQGETGELFF. CDR3 in DNA: TGCGCCAGCAGCTCGGGACAGGGAGAGACCGGGGAGCTGTTTTTT.

The chain links TRBV12-5 to TRBJ2-5, with D perhaps matching TRBD1 (6 bases). This CDR3 is built from 15 residues. The V gene lost 5 bases and the J gene lost 5 bases, with 18 bases spanning the gap. The germline V gene encodes CDR1 LGHNT and CDR2 FRNRAP. CDR3 protein: CASGKAGTIGETQYF. The DNA of the CDR3 is TGTGCTAGTGGTAAAGCCGGGACAATAGGGGAGACCCAGTACTTC.

The rearrangement joins TRBV15 to TRBJ2-3, with a weak D call TRBD1 (6 bases). Germline V lookup: CDR1 LNHNV, CDR2 YYDKDF (reference sequence). V lost 0 bases to trimming and J lost 6 bases, with 10 bases between them. CDR3 length equals 14 residues. This chain's CDR3 is CATSRDGGFDTQYF. The CDR3 coding sequence is TGTGCCACCAGCAGAGATGGGGGCTTCGATACGCAGTATTTT.

The CDR3 protein is CASSTPPGGGKTEAFF. The CDR3 DNA follows: TGTGCCAGCAGCACCCCACCCGGGGGTGGAAAGACTGAAGCTTTCTTT. This rearrangement joins TRBV7-9 to TRBJ1-1; tentative D call: TRBD1 (5 bases). The V gene's germline CDR1 is SEHNR and CDR2 FQNEAQ (reference sequence). The CDR3 has 16 amino acids. V lost 5 bases and J 5 bases, leaving 21 bases between the germline ends.

The rearrangement links TRBV7-9 to TRBJ1-1; TRBD1 might be the D (5 bases). Germline CDR1 is SEHNR and CDR2 is FQNEAQ (reference sequence). This CDR3 is built from 15 residues. The V end was cut by 1 base, the J end by 1 base, with 10 bases between. The CDR3 spells CASSLGGGSNTEAFF. The DNA for the CDR3 is TGTGCCAGCAGCTTAGGTGGGGGATCGAACACTGAAGCTTTCTTT.

V is TRBV29-1 and J is TRBJ2-2; D gene ambiguous. Germline values: CDR1 SQVTM, CDR2 ANQGSEA. The V end was cut by 2 bases, the J end by 4 bases, with 2 bases between. The CDR3 has 11 amino acids. The CDR3 region has the DNA TGCAGCGTTGAATCCACCGGGGAGCTGTTTTTT. Residues: CSVESTGELFF.

The chain has TRBV30 and TRBJ2-2; TRBD1 aligns across 10 bases. In germline, CDR1 is GTSNPN, CDR2 SVGIG (reference sequence). CDR3 length equals 16 residues. The ends lost 1 base at V and 4 bases at J; junction bases unmatched: 6. The chain's CDR3 is CAWSDPGQGPTGELFF. The CDR3 coding sequence is TGTGCCTGGAGTGACCCGGGACAGGGGCCCACCGGGGAGCTGTTTTTT.